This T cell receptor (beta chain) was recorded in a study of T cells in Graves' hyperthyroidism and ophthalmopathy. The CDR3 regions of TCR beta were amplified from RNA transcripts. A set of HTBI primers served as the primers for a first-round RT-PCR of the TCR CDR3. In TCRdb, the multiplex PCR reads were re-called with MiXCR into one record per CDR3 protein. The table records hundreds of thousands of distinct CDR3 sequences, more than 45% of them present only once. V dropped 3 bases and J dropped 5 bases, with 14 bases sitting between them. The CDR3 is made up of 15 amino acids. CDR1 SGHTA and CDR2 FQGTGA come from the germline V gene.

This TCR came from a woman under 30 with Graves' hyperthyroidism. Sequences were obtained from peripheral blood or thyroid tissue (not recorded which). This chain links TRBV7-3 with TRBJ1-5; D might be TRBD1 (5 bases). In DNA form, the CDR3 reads TGTGCCAGCAGCTTGCGCCCGGGGGGGGATCAGCCCCAGCATTTT. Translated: CASSLRPGGDQPQHF.